The present T cell receptor beta chain was sequenced within a study of T cell responses to AZD1222 COVID-19 vaccine. Study at large: Pooled samples include second doses given at about 4 or 12 weeks. Regarding the study as a whole: Repertoires were obtained only post-peak T cell response. Epitopes outside B.1.351 and B.1.1.7 mutated regions reportedly drew nearly half of spike TCRs. The study found Spike-specific TCR breadth and depth rose after two AZD1222 doses.

With respect to this clone: As yet, its antigen is unknown.

The data were produced by immunoSEQ multiplex PCR, yet TCRdb's version contains in-frame clones alone and is incomplete. The table records around 120,000 clones, 70% to 90% of them present only once. V lost 1 base and J 7 bases, leaving 7 bases between the germline ends. CDR3 length equals 12 residues. In germline, CDR1 is PRHDT, CDR2 FYEKMQ (reference sequence). V and J are TRBV13 and TRBJ1-2; no firm D call. The TCR originated in an adult in good health. Here the sequenced sample was peripheral blood, taken on day 0 of AZD1222 vaccination. The DNA for the CDR3 is TGTGCCAGCAGCTTAGTGGGCGGTGGCTACACCTTC. This codes for CASSLVGGGYTF.